This is a list of T cell receptor beta chains from one sample in a study of response to subunit inactivated influenza vaccine. One entry per CDR3 protein results from TCRdb running MiXCR on the RT-PCR reads. The table records hundreds of thousands of distinct CDR3 sequences, around a sixth of them present only once. The sequences come from PBMCs from blood, collected less than 6 days after vaccination. Receptor source: a middle-aged man who received an inactivated influenza vaccine. The conserved cysteine and the conserved F or W are not part of the CDR3 here. Each record gives: V gene, CDR3 protein.

TRBV10-3,AISELATGPLSEQF
TRBV29-1,SVALVSSAETQY
TRBV7-9,ASTPDSWNTEAF
TRBV28,ASSPLFLVSGIYEQY
TRBV6-2/TRBV6-3,ASSYSGGGSPLH
TRBV7-9,ASSQGTGDTDGYT
TRBV20-1,SARSGTDYGYT
TRBV15,ATSRREGFSGGRDNEQF
TRBV10-3,AISSVTSGGFNEQF
TRBV6-1,ASERGGAGEETQY
TRBV10-3,AIRPTDQETQY
TRBV21-1,ASSNDRAGEQY
TRBV5-1,ASSLAGGATEAF